Following are 26 T cell receptor beta chains from one sample sequenced in a study of breast tumors, draining lymph nodes, adjacent tissues (dated by TCRdb to about 2016). The library was prepared using multiplex PCR. Sequencing was performed on an Illumina HiSeq 2000. The public reads were quality trimmed at Q25 with fastp and then assembled into clones with MiXCR by TCRdb, keeping productive beta chains. Rows with a matching CDR3 protein are joined into one entry that keeps the most common DNA and genes. The table for this sample lists tens of thousands of distinct CDR3 sequences; 23% of them were counted only once. The ten largest clones represent around 8.5% of the sample. The specimen was breast tumor tissue. Receptors were obtained from a female donor with breast cancer. Some clones in this sample may be carry-over from other donors' samples.

About this clonotype itself: A much larger clone lies one base from this, so it may be a read error. This chain joins TRBV6-2 or TRBV6-3 and TRBJ2-7, with TRBD1 matching over 10 bases. There are 18 residues in the CDR3. CDR1 and CDR2 (germline): MNHEY, SVGEGT. This CDR3 reads CASGYRKPTGGENYEQYF. CDR3 nucleotide sequence: TGTGCCAGCGGTTACCGAAAACCGACAGGGGGCGAAAACTACGAGCAGTACTTC.

At least ten counts were recorded for this clonotype. The rearrangement uses TRBV19 and TRBJ1-2; 7 bases map to TRBD1. Germline V lookup: CDR1 LNHDA, CDR2 SQIVND (reference sequence). This CDR3 region has 14 residues. The V and J ends lost 6 bases and 3 bases, in that order; junction bases with no gene match: 7. In nucleotides, the CDR3 is TGTGCCAGTAGCTTCTTTACAGGGGACTATGGCTACACCTTC. Translating gives CASSFFTGDYGYTF.

The rearrangement uses TRBV3-1 and TRBJ2-5; D unresolved. CDR1 is LGHDT, CDR2 YNNKEL, per germline (reference sequence). Deletions cut 4 bases from V and 0 bases from J, with 15 bases between. The CDR3 has 16 amino acids. CDR3 protein: CASSPTNGWYQETQYF. DNA for the CDR3: TGTGCCAGCAGCCCTACTAACGGTTGGTACCAAGAGACCCAGTACTTC.

This clonotype was seen at least ten times. This sequence joins TRBV19 and TRBJ2-5; D perhaps matches TRBD2 (5 bases). CDR1 LNHDA and CDR2 SQIVND come from the germline V gene (reference sequence). V was clipped by 3 bases and J by 5 bases, with 22 bases between them. The CDR3 consists of 17 residues. The CDR3 reads CASSIGSTRYSGETQYF. The CDR3 DNA reads as TGTGCCAGTAGTATCGGGTCCACCCGCTACTCGGGGGAGACCCAGTACTTC.

This clonotype was found many times. J is TRBJ2-3 and V is TRBV6-1; TRBD2 aligns across 9 bases. CDR1 is MNHNS and CDR2 is SASEGT in the germline V gene. The J segment lost 5 bases and the V segment lost 1 base, leaving 7 bases of the junction unmatched. CDR3 size: 16 residues. CDR3 sequence reads: CASSEVKGRGGDTQYF. The CDR3 DNA follows: TGTGCCAGCAGTGAAGTGAAAGGGCGGGGGGGAGATACGCAGTATTTT.

This clonotype was detected ten times or more. The chain employs TRBV5-5 and TRBJ2-1; D might be TRBD2 (6 bases). V was shortened by 0 bases and J by 6 bases, with 16 bases between the two germline ends. The CDR3 length is 16 residues. Germline loops: CDR1 SGHKS, CDR2 YYEKEE (reference sequence). The CDR3 region is CASSLVSGDFLNEQFF. In DNA form, the CDR3 reads TGTGCCAGCAGCTTGGTCTCCGGGGACTTCCTCAATGAGCAGTTCTTC.

This clonotype was seen many times. This chain joins TRBV6-6 and TRBJ1-2; D not resolved. V lost 6 bases and J lost 8, with 19 bases in between. The CDR3 totals 14 residues. Germline assignment: CDR1 MNHNY and CDR2 SVGAGI (reference sequence). In nucleotides, the CDR3 is TGTGCCAGCAGCCGACTCGCCAATACGACGGGCTACACCTTC. Translation gives CASSRLANTTGYTF.

For this clonotype: Because the CDR3 is missing its conserved closing phenylalanine or tryptophan, this is likely a read error. The CDR3 bases are TGTGCCTGGAGTACATCGGGAGGGATCACAGATACGCAGTATCTT. It specifies CAWSTSGGITDTQYL. The chain combines TRBV30 with TRBJ2-3, with TRBD2 matching over 8 bases. The V and J ends lost 2 bases and 2 bases, in that order; junction bases with no gene match: 6. The germline V gene encodes CDR1 GTSNPN and CDR2 SVGIG (reference sequence). The CDR3 is made up of 15 amino acids.

A few counts support this clonotype. The genes are TRBV3-1 and TRBJ1-6; D not resolved. The V end lost 5 bases, the J end lost 14 bases, and 16 bases lay between the germline ends. The CDR3 sequence is 13 residues long. CDR1 and CDR2 from the germline V gene are LGHDT and YNNKEL (reference sequence). Here the CDR3 DNA reads TGTGCCAGCAGCTTTCAACTTGGTGGCACCCTCCACTTT. It encodes CASSFQLGGTLHF.

The gene calls are TRBV18 and TRBJ2-1, with 8 bases identical to TRBD2. The CDR3 spans 15 residues. V gave up 3 bases and J gave up 3 bases; unmatched junction bases: 4. Germline V gene lookup returns CDR1 KGHSH and CDR2 LQKENI. CDR3 sequence (DNA): TGTGCCAGCTCACCCGGGGGGGTTGACTACAATGAGCAGTTCTTC. Its protein is CASSPGGVDYNEQFF.

The CDR3 protein is CASPRLHQETQYF. Written as DNA, the CDR3 is TGTGCCAGCCCCCGGTTGCACCAAGAGACCCAGTACTTC. V is TRBV6-9 and J is TRBJ2-5; D is ambiguous. CDR3 length: 13 amino acids. The germline gives CDR1 MNHGY, CDR2 SVAAGI. The V end was cut by 8 bases, the J end by 0 bases, with 10 bases between.

In this sample, this clonotype is medium-sized. The gene calls are TRBV5-6 and TRBJ1-6; the D gene is possibly TRBD1 (5 bases). Germline V gene lookup returns CDR1 SGHDT and CDR2 YYEEEE. With 1 base removed from V and 6 bases from J, the gap between germline ends came to 11 bases. This CDR3 has 15 residues. The CDR3 reads CASSLPGTANSPLHF. CDR3 DNA: TGTGCCAGCAGCTTGCCGGGGACGGCTAATTCACCCCTCCACTTT.

This clonotype was counted many times. The gene calls are TRBV20-1 and TRBJ2-2, with 7 nucleotides matching TRBD2. CDR3 length equals 16 residues. Losses at the gene ends were 3 bases for V and 0 bases for J; bases not matched to a gene: 7. In germline, CDR1 is DFQATT, CDR2 SNEGSKA (reference sequence). CDR3 loop: CSARGFLAANTGELFF. In nucleotides, the CDR3 is TGCAGTGCTAGGGGCTTTCTAGCGGCGAACACCGGGGAGCTGTTTTTT.

This clonotype was counted many times. This sequence joins TRBV9 and TRBJ1-2; 8 bases match TRBD1. V shed 4 bases and J 6 bases; nucleotides not matched to a gene: 11. Germline CDR1 is SGDLS and CDR2 is YYNGEE. The CDR3 length is 15 residues. The CDR3 DNA follows: TGTGCCAGCAGCCCGCTGGACAGGGCAGTGCATGGCTACACCTTC. Translation gives CASSPLDRAVHGYTF.

This clonotype has a count of ten or more. V and J are TRBV12-3 or TRBV12-4 and TRBJ2-1, with 9 positions matching TRBD1. V gave up 6 bases and J gave up 6 bases; unmatched junction bases: 6. The CDR3 totals 14 residues. The CDR3 sequence: CASSRDRVANEQFF. In nucleotides, the CDR3 is TGTGCCAGCAGCCGGGACAGGGTTGCCAATGAGCAGTTCTTC.

The chain carries TRBV28 and TRBJ2-1, with 13 bases matching TRBD2. CDR1 is MDHEN and CDR2 is SYDVKM in the germline V gene. This CDR3 is built from 15 residues. Germline trimming cut 5 bases from V and 6 bases from J; bases unmatched to any gene: 4. CDR3 nucleotide sequence: TGTGCCAGCAGTCTCACTAGCGGGAGGGCCAATGAGCAGTTCTTC. Protein: CASSLTSGRANEQFF. Complete variable domain (other parts from reference TRBV28 and TRBJ2-1): DVKVTQSSRYLVKRTGEKVFLECVQDMDHENMFWYRQDPGLGLRLIYFSYDVKMKEKGDIPEGYSVSREKKERFSLILESASTNQTSMYLCASSLTSGRANEQFFGPGTRLTVL.

This clonotype was observed many times. The V and J genes are TRBV4-2 and TRBJ2-5; 12 nucleotides agree with TRBD2. Germline V CDR1 and CDR2: LGHNA, YNFKEQ. CDR3 length: 15 amino acids. J lost 3 bases, V lost 2 bases, and 1 base had no gene match. The CDR3 coding sequence is TGTGCCAGCAGCCAACGACTAGCGGGGGAAGAGACCCAGTACTTC. Translated: CASSQRLAGEETQYF.

This clonotype was seen ten or more times. The gene calls are TRBV27 and TRBJ1-6, with D unresolved. V gave up 6 bases and J gave up 10 bases, with 13 bases separating them. Germline V CDR1 and CDR2: MNHEY, SMNVEV (reference sequence). The CDR3 contains 13 residues. This CDR3 is CASRPFPGSPLHF. CDR3 nucleotides: TGTGCCAGCAGACCATTTCCGGGATCACCCCTCCACTTT.

This clonotype was counted many times. The rearrangement joins TRBV27 to TRBJ2-3, with 7 positions matching TRBD1. CDR3 length: 17 residues. Trimming removed 4 bases from V and 3 bases from J; junction bases left unmatched: 13. Germline-derived CDR1 and CDR2 are MNHEY and SMNVEV (reference sequence). The CDR3 sequence: CASSSDRVGQRTDTQYF. CDR3 DNA sequence: TGTGCCAGCAGTTCAGACAGGGTGGGTCAAAGAACAGATACGCAGTATTTT.

This clonotype was seen many times. This rearrangement joins TRBV5-1 to TRBJ2-1; D is perhaps TRBD1 (5 bases). Trimming cost V 1 base and J 4 bases, with 6 bases left between them. CDR3 length equals 13 residues. Per germline, CDR1 SGHRS and CDR2 YFSETQ. The CDR3 nucleotides are TGCGCCAGCAGCTTGCCAGGGTACAATGAGCAGTTCTTC. Encoded protein: CASSLPGYNEQFF.

In the case of this clonotype: A much larger clone lies a single base off, so this may be a read error. The chain uses TRBV12-3 or TRBV12-4 and TRBJ2-3; D may be TRBD2 (7 bases). The CDR3 extends over 17 amino acids. Trimming removed 1 base from V and 4 bases from J, with 18 bases in between. The CDR3 DNA reads TGTGCCAGCAGTTTAGGGGGGGGGCGGGGGAACTCAGATACGCAGTATTTT. Its protein product is CASSLGGGRGNSDTQYF.

In the case of this clonotype: An end of the junction does not agree with germline; a read error may underlie this. The chain joins TRBV25-1 to TRBJ1-1; no firm D call. CDR1 is MGHDK, CDR2 SYGVNS, per germline. The length of the CDR3 is 14 residues. The CDR3: CASSENTMSAEASF. The CDR3 DNA sequence: TGTGCCAGCAGTGAGAACACAATGTCCGCTGAAGCTTCCTTT.

About this clonotype itself: A junction boundary mismatches the germline segment, possibly from a read error. This chain uses TRBV5-4 with TRBJ2-3; D uncertain. CDR3 size: 13 residues. Germline-derived CDR1 and CDR2 are SGHNT and YYREEE (reference sequence). The CDR3 protein is CASSLSAADTRYF. DNA of the CDR3: TGTGCCAGCAGCTTGTCGGCTGCAGATACGCGGTATTTT.

This clonotype showed up many times. The chain has TRBV2 and TRBJ2-7, with D unresolved. The V gene's germline CDR1 is SNHLY and CDR2 FYNNEI. The V end was cut by 2 bases, the J end by 3 bases, with 8 bases between. This CDR3 spans 13 amino acids. Here the CDR3 reads CASSETGHYEQYF. The CDR3 DNA reads TGTGCCAGCAGTGAAACCGGCCACTACGAGCAGTACTTC.

The rearrangement uses TRBV20-1 and TRBJ2-7; D gene unclear. V lost 8 bases and J lost 4, with 12 bases in between. Germline V gene data show CDR1 as DFQATT and CDR2 as SNEGSKA (reference sequence). CDR3 length: 11 amino acids. CDR3 coding DNA: TGCAGTTGCGACGCTGGTTACGAGCAGTACTTC. Its protein is CSCDAGYEQYF.

This clonotype was counted a single time. Possible read error: a much larger clone is one base away. Because it lacks the conserved phenylalanine or tryptophan at the end, this CDR3 is likely a read error. This chain joins TRBV19 and TRBJ2-7; tentatively, D is TRBD2 (5 bases). Trimming cost V 6 bases and J 3 bases, with 9 bases left between them. The germline V gene has CDR1 LNHDA and CDR2 SQIVND (reference sequence). The CDR3 runs 12 residues. CDR3: CASSPGNYEQYL. The CDR3 DNA reads as TGTGCCAGTAGCCCCGGGAACTACGAGCAGTACCTC.